This section outlines one T cell receptor beta chain sequence together with its context. The diagnosis in patients was locally advanced or metastatic urothelial carcinoma. The sample belongs to a study of PD-L1 blockade in urothelial cancer. Across the study: Enrolled patients had been treated previously with 0 to 3 chemotherapy regimens. Counts from blood samples showed a median of 141,255 T cells.

After removal of 5 bases from V and 4 bases from J, the junction contained 8 bases not matched to a gene. The CDR3 is 15 amino acids. CDR1 is SEHNR, CDR2 FQNEAQ, per germline (reference sequence). Data came from immunoSEQ multiplex PCR; TCRdb stores just in-frame clones and leaves some out. Seen here are approximately 79,000 clones, 87% observed once, and the top ten hold 5% to 7%. The V gene is TRBV7-9, the J gene TRBJ1-5; 7 positions agree with TRBD1. The sample in question was PBMCs, obtained around atezolizumab (anti-PD-L1) treatment. This TCR derives from a woman in her 70s with urothelial cancer. The CDR3 reads CASSPGTAINQPQHF. The CDR3 DNA follows: TGTGCCAGCAGCCCCGGGACAGCCATAAATCAGCCCCAGCATTTT.